Presented here are 12 T cell receptor beta chains from one specimen sequenced in a study of memory CD4+ T cells and cytomegalovirus serostatus. TCRdb keeps only in-frame clones here, not all; method: immunoSEQ multiplex PCR. The sample gives about 100,000 clones, 80% of which show up once; 3.5% to 4% is in the top ten. The sort gate was single viable CD3+CD4+CD8-CD45RO+ cells for memory CD4+ T cells. Sequenced material: memory CD4+ T cells from blood. The receptors shown here come from an adult in good health and CMV-seropositive.

V usage is TRBV7-9 and J usage is TRBJ2-2; possibly TRBD1 for D (6 bases). Germline V CDR1 and CDR2: SEHNR, FQNEAQ (reference sequence). Between the trimmed V and J ends, which lost 1 base and 0 bases, there was a span of 6 bases. The CDR3 covers 15 residues. The CDR3 DNA follows: TGTGCCAGCAGCTTAGGACAGGCGAACACCGGGGAGCTGTTTTTT. This gives the protein CASSLGQANTGELFF.

This clone was seen once. The chain combines TRBV5-5 with TRBJ2-5; 7 nucleotides match TRBD2. CDR3 length: 15 residues. The V gene's germline CDR1 is SGHKS and CDR2 YYEKEE (reference sequence). J lost 2 bases, V lost 1 base, and 5 bases had no gene match. The CDR3: CASSLMGGRQETQYF. CDR3 DNA: TGTGCCAGCAGCTTGATGGGGGGGAGGCAAGAGACCCAGTACTTC.

The V call is TRBV5-6, the J call TRBJ1-2, with 9 bases that match TRBD1. V gave up 2 bases and J gave up 2 bases; unmatched junction bases: 4. The CDR3 runs to 15 residues. The germline V gene encodes CDR1 SGHDT and CDR2 YYEEEE. The chain's CDR3 is CASSLSGTGNYGYTF. CDR3 bases: TGTGCCAGCAGCTTATCCGGGACAGGGAACTATGGCTACACCTTC.

The CDR3 bases are TGTGCCAGCAGCGGTCGGGAGCGGCAAGAGACCCAGTACTTC. Amino acid sequence: CASSGRERQETQYF. The chain recombines TRBV7-8 with TRBJ2-5; D perhaps matches TRBD2 (6 bases). The CDR3 sequence is 14 residues long. Looked up from germline, CDR1 is SGHVS and CDR2 is FQNEAQ. Trimming shortened V by 5 bases and J by 2 bases, and 12 bases separated the two germline ends.

Written as DNA, the CDR3 is TGTGCCAGCAGTGAACAGGCCGCCCAATCGAATACGCAGTATTTT. Amino acid sequence: CASSEQAAQSNTQYF. The chain links TRBV6-1 to TRBJ2-3; D remains ambiguous. CDR1 MNHNS and CDR2 SASEGT come from the germline V gene. This CDR3 region has 15 residues. Trimming took 2 bases from V and 7 from J, leaving 16 bases between them.

This clone was counted a few times. This chain connects TRBV28 to TRBJ1-5; no clear D gene. There are 13 residues in the CDR3. Deletions cut 6 bases from V and 6 bases from J, with 12 bases between. Germline CDR1 and CDR2: MDHEN and SYDVKM. The CDR3 DNA reads as TGTGCCAGCAGCCTCATCCGGGTTCAGCCCCAGCATTTT. Translation gives CASSLIRVQPQHF.

This clone was found a few times. The CDR3 DNA is TGTGCCAGCAGCTTCCAGTCCGATCAGCCCCAGCATTTT. Protein sequence: CASSFQSDQPQHF. The V and J genes are TRBV5-5 and TRBJ1-5; D is unresolved. Germline loops: CDR1 SGHKS, CDR2 YYEKEE (reference sequence). V lost 2 bases and J lost 5, with 8 bases in between. The CDR3 is made up of 13 amino acids.

Note on this clone: This specimen includes other DNA sequences encoding the same CDR3. The chain is built from TRBV18 and TRBJ1-3, with a tentative D call TRBD1 (5 bases). Germline V lookup: CDR1 KGHSH, CDR2 LQKENI. The length of the CDR3 is 15 residues. The V gene lost 1 base and the J gene lost 3 bases, with 10 bases spanning the gap. CDR3 sequence reads: CASSPQGTVGNTIYF. For the CDR3, the DNA is TGTGCCAGCTCACCACAAGGGACGGTTGGAAACACCATATATTTT.

This clone appeared a few times. The V gene is TRBV11-2, the J gene TRBJ2-7; D perhaps matches TRBD1 (6 bases). The CDR3 extends over 13 amino acids. V lost 6 bases, J lost 5 bases, and 14 bases lay in between. CDR1 and CDR2 from the germline V gene are SGHAT and FQNNGV. The CDR3 bases are TGTGCCAGCAGTTCAACAGGGTCCCACGAGCAGTACTTC. It specifies CASSSTGSHEQYF. The full variable domain, in which reference TRBV11-2 and TRBJ2-7 provide the parts outside the CDR3, is EAGVAQSPRYKIIEKRQSVAFWCNPISGHATLYWYQQILGQGPKLLIQFQNNGVVDDSQLPKDRFSAERLKGVDSTLKIQPAKLEDSAVYLCASSSTGSHEQYFGPGTRLTVT.

The chain uses TRBV27 and TRBJ2-3; 9 nucleotides match TRBD2. CDR3 length: 15 amino acids. J lost 4 bases, V lost 6 bases, and 8 bases had no gene match. Germline lookup yields CDR1 MNHEY and CDR2 SMNVEV (reference sequence). The chain's CDR3 is CASRGTSGLPDTQYF. In DNA, the CDR3 is TGTGCCAGCAGGGGAACTAGCGGGCTCCCAGATACGCAGTATTTT.

This CDR3 reads CASSVGGSSADTQYF. Here the CDR3 DNA reads TGTGCCAGCAGCGTAGGCGGGAGTTCCGCAGATACGCAGTATTTT. V usage is TRBV9 and J usage is TRBJ2-3, with 7 bases matching TRBD2. Looked up from germline, CDR1 is SGDLS and CDR2 is YYNGEE. J was trimmed by 4 bases and V by 0 bases; bases with no gene match: 5. The length of the CDR3 is 15 residues.

This chain connects TRBV6-1 to TRBJ1-3; unclear D gene. The CDR3 loop spans 14 amino acids. The germline CDR1 and CDR2 sequences are MNHNS and SASEGT. Trimming cost V 7 bases and J 2 bases, with 12 bases left between them. CDR3 DNA sequence: TGTGCCAGCACTAAAAGTACTACTGGAAACACCATATATTTT. This codes for CASTKSTTGNTIYF.